The rows below give T cell receptor beta chains drawn from one sample of a study of tumor and adjacent non-tumor tissue in lung cancer. TCRdb itself ran the multiplex PCR reads through MiXCR, one entry per CDR3 protein. Among around 75,000 distinct CDR3 sequences listed, about two thirds were seen once. Material for sequencing was distant non-tumor lung tissue. All receptors come from a woman between 50 and 59 years old with non-small cell lung cancer. Each CDR3 is given with its conserved first and last residue. The D gene is left open where the match is weak. A clone size is listed for some rows: how often the clone was seen (once, few, many), or a class if it is expanded.

D gene: .
V gene: TRBV10-3
J gene: TRBJ1-1
CDR3 length: 12
clone size: many
CDR3 protein: CAISDGVSEAFF
CDR3 DNA: TGTGCCATCAGTGATGGCGTCAGTGAAGCTTTCTTT

D gene: .
V gene: TRBV10-3
J gene: TRBJ1-5
CDR3 length: 15
clone size: .
CDR3 protein: CAISLKGESNQPQHF
CDR3 DNA: TGTGCCATCAGTCTGAAGGGGGAAAGCAATCAGCCCCAGCATTTT

D gene: .
V gene: TRBV29-1
J gene: TRBJ1-1
CDR3 length: 13
clone size: .
CDR3 protein: CSVGGGLSPEAFF
CDR3 DNA: TGCAGCGTTGGTGGCGGACTGAGCCCTGAAGCTTTCTTT

D gene: .
V gene: TRBV20-1
J gene: TRBJ2-5
CDR3 length: 13
clone size: many
CDR3 protein: CSAKVAGKETQYF
CDR3 DNA: TGCAGTGCTAAGGTTGCGGGTAAAGAGACCCAGTACTTC

D gene: .
V gene: TRBV30
J gene: TRBJ1-1
CDR3 length: 13
clone size: .
CDR3 protein: CAWRPQSGTEAFF
CDR3 DNA: TGTGCCTGGAGACCTCAATCGGGCACTGAAGCTTTCTTT

D gene: TRBD2
V gene: TRBV28
J gene: TRBJ2-1
CDR3 length: 16
clone size: .
CDR3 protein: CASSPPTSGRIYEQFF
CDR3 DNA: TGTGCCAGCAGCCCCCCCACTAGCGGGAGGATTTATGAGCAGTTCTTC

D gene: .
V gene: TRBV29-1
J gene: TRBJ2-5
CDR3 length: 16
clone size: .
CDR3 protein: CSVAVNSVRVVVTQYF
CDR3 DNA: TGCAGCGTTGCGGTCAATAGCGTGAGGGTTGTCGTGACCCAGTACTTC

D gene: TRBD1
V gene: TRBV4-1
J gene: TRBJ2-7
CDR3 length: 16
clone size: .
CDR3 protein: CASSHATGQGSYEQYF
CDR3 DNA: TGCGCCAGTAGCCATGCAACGGGACAGGGGTCGTACGAGCAGTACTTC

D gene: TRBD2
V gene: TRBV4-3
J gene: TRBJ2-2
CDR3 length: 15
clone size: .
CDR3 protein: CASSQEGGISGEVFF
CDR3 DNA: TGCGCCAGCAGCCAAGAGGGCGGGATAAGCGGGGAGGTGTTTTTT

D gene: .
V gene: TRBV5-5
J gene: TRBJ2-5
CDR3 length: 14
clone size: .
CDR3 protein: CASSPAEGQEIQYF
CDR3 DNA: TGTGCCAGCAGCCCCGCCGAGGGTCAAGAGATCCAGTACTTC

D gene: .
V gene: TRBV29-1
J gene: TRBJ2-1
CDR3 length: 12
clone size: .
CDR3 protein: CSGLGGPNEQFF
CDR3 DNA: TGCAGCGGATTGGGAGGACCCAATGAGCAGTTCTTC

D gene: .
V gene: TRBV11-1
J gene: TRBJ2-3
CDR3 length: 17
clone size: few
CDR3 protein: CASSLEAVGGATNTQYF
CDR3 DNA: TGTGCCAGCAGCTTAGAAGCGGTGGGGGGGGCTACAAATACGCAGTATTTT

D gene: .
V gene: TRBV11-2
J gene: TRBJ2-1
CDR3 length: 16
clone size: many
CDR3 protein: CASSVRANPPYNERFF
CDR3 DNA: TGTGCCAGCAGTGTAAGAGCGAACCCCCCCTACAATGAGCGGTTCTTC

D gene: .
V gene: TRBV28
J gene: TRBJ1-2
CDR3 length: 15
clone size: once
CDR3 protein: CVSSTPVISDYGYTF
CDR3 DNA: TGTGTCAGCAGTACCCCAGTCATCTCGGACTATGGCTACACCTTC

D gene: .
V gene: TRBV11-2
J gene: TRBJ2-1
CDR3 length: 15
clone size: .
CDR3 protein: CASNKGGGDYNEQFF
CDR3 DNA: TGTGCCAGCAACAAAGGGGGAGGGGACTACAATGAGCAGTTTTTC

D gene: .
V gene: TRBV11-2
J gene: TRBJ2-1
CDR3 length: 13
clone size: .
CDR3 protein: CASSFKAHNEQFF
CDR3 DNA: TGTGCCAGCAGCTTTAAGGCCCACAATGAGCAGTTCTTC

D gene: .
V gene: TRBV28
J gene: TRBJ1-5
CDR3 length: 16
clone size: .
CDR3 protein: CASSLTSKVTNHPQHF
CDR3 DNA: TGTGCCAGCAGCCTAACAAGCAAGGTTACGAATCACCCCCAGCATTTT

D gene: .
V gene: TRBV11-1
J gene: TRBJ2-1
CDR3 length: 13
clone size: .
CDR3 protein: CASSLPTLGKQFF
CDR3 DNA: TGTGCCAGCAGCTTACCTACGCTGGGTAAGCAGTTCTTC

D gene: TRBD2
V gene: TRBV20-1
J gene: TRBJ2-7
CDR3 length: 13
clone size: once
CDR3 protein: CSVRDRAGGVQYF
CDR3 DNA: TGCAGTGTTAGAGATAGGGCGGGAGGGGTGCAGTACTTC

D gene: .
V gene: TRBV29-1
J gene: TRBJ2-3
CDR3 length: 13
clone size: .
CDR3 protein: CSVEGGPTYTQYF
CDR3 DNA: TGCAGCGTTGAGGGGGGTCCCACATATACGCAGTATTTT

D gene: .
V gene: TRBV5-1
J gene: TRBJ2-5
CDR3 length: 13
clone size: .
CDR3 protein: CASSRTRVETQYF
CDR3 DNA: TGCGCCAGCAGCAGAACCCGGGTAGAGACCCAGTACTTC

D gene: .
V gene: TRBV4-2
J gene: TRBJ2-7
CDR3 length: 12
clone size: .
CDR3 protein: CASITGSNEHYF
CDR3 DNA: TGTGCCAGCATCACCGGGAGCAACGAGCACTACTTC

D gene: TRBD2
V gene: TRBV6-2/TRBV6-3
J gene: TRBJ2-2
CDR3 length: 19
clone size: many
CDR3 protein: CASSYSSGTSGRNTGELFF
CDR3 DNA: TGTGCCAGCAGTTACTCTTCTGGGACTAGCGGGAGGAACACCGGGGAGCTGTTTTTT

D gene: TRBD1
V gene: TRBV29-1
J gene: TRBJ1-2
CDR3 length: 13
clone size: .
CDR3 protein: CSVGETGSGGYTF
CDR3 DNA: TGCAGCGTTGGAGAGACAGGGAGTGGAGGCTACACCTTC

D gene: .
V gene: TRBV4-1
J gene: TRBJ2-4
CDR3 length: 9
clone size: many
CDR3 protein: CASPDFQYF
CDR3 DNA: TGCGCCAGCCCGGATTTTCAGTACTTC

D gene: .
V gene: TRBV20-1
J gene: TRBJ1-1
CDR3 length: 16
clone size: many
CDR3 protein: CSARDPLRGVGAEAFF
CDR3 DNA: TGCAGTGCTAGAGACCCCTTAAGAGGGGTAGGAGCTGAAGCTTTCTTT